This entry features one T cell receptor (beta chain) sequence. This sample is drawn from a study of beta chain features in type 1 diabetes. What was sequenced were expressed TCRB transcripts, since all of the isolated RNA had been reverse transcribed. TCRdb keeps only in-frame clones here, not all; method: immunoSEQ multiplex PCR. Of some 160,000 clones listed, about 9.1% were seen once; the top ten hold 2% to 2.5%. CDR1 and CDR2 (germline): SGHRS, YFSETQ. V dropped 0 bases and J dropped 6; count of bases not matched to a gene: 7. This CDR3 contains 16 residues. This sequence joins TRBV5-1 and TRBJ2-7; 12 bases are a match to TRBD1. Sequencing was performed on central memory CD4+ T cells from blood. The TCR was taken from a woman in her late teens or twenties in good health. The CDR3 spells CASSLASGTGGAEQYF. The CDR3 nucleotides read TGCGCCAGCAGCTTGGCCTCCGGGACAGGGGGCGCCGAGCAGTACTTC.